These 9 T cell receptor beta chains originate from one sample sequenced in a study of shared T cell receptors in the human thymus. Generated by immunoSEQ multiplex PCR, the TCRdb table keeps only in-frame clones and is missing some. The repertoire has hundreds of thousands of clones, around three quarters of them found once; the top ten carry 0.013%. This same sample was also taken into another study, of human thymus T cells.

Sequenced material: thymocytes. Receptor source: a boy less than two years old with a congenital heart defect.

This clone has just one count. The chain has TRBV18 and TRBJ2-2, with D possibly TRBD1 on 5 matching bases. CDR3 length: 14 amino acids. V shed 3 bases and J shed 0 bases, with 5 bases lying between them. CDR1 and CDR2 (germline): KGHSH, LQKENI. The CDR3 nucleotides are TGTGCCAGCTCACCGGACACGAACACCGGGGAGCTGTTTTTT. Its translation: CASSPDTNTGELFF.

The chain employs TRBV4-3 and TRBJ1-6, with 9 bases matching TRBD1. This CDR3 is 21 amino acids long. V was clipped by 6 bases and J by 4 bases; unmatched bases: 22. Germline V gene sequence: CDR1 LGHNA, CDR2 YSLEER. The DNA of the CDR3 is TGCGCCAGCAGGGCATACTGGGACAGGGCCCTCGACCACCCATATAATTCACCCCTCCACTTT. This codes for CASRAYWDRALDHPYNSPLHF.

V gene TRBV28 combines with J gene TRBJ1-5; maybe TRBD1 (6 bases). The CDR3 runs to 14 residues. The V end was cut by 8 bases, the J end by 4 bases, with 15 bases between. Germline V CDR1 and CDR2: MDHEN, SYDVKM. The DNA of the CDR3 is TGTGCCAGCTGGGCGAGTGACAGGAATCAGCCCCAGCATTTT. Protein sequence: CASWASDRNQPQHF.

CDR3 sequence (DNA): TGTGCCAGCAGTGAAGCGCAGGGAGGCTGCACCCAGTACTTC. Residues: CASSEAQGGCTQYF. This chain links TRBV6-1 with TRBJ2-5; TRBD2 is a possible D gene (6 bases). V dropped 0 bases and J dropped 8 bases, with 13 bases sitting between them. The germline gives CDR1 MNHNS, CDR2 SASEGT. This CDR3 has 14 residues.

This clone was counted only a few times. The genes are TRBV5-4 and TRBJ1-4, with 10 positions matching TRBD1. In germline, CDR1 is SGHNT, CDR2 YYREEE (reference sequence). With 4 bases clipped from V and 7 bases from J, the junction kept 4 bases outside the gene matches. The CDR3 is 14 residues long. The CDR3 reads CASSAGQGSEKLFF. The CDR3 nucleotides read TGTGCCAGCAGCGCGGGACAGGGGAGTGAAAAACTGTTTTTT.

This chain uses TRBV11-2 with TRBJ2-4; 10 positions match TRBD2. Germline-derived CDR1 and CDR2 are SGHAT and FQNNGV. V lost 5 bases and J lost 0; bases outside the gene matches: 4. The CDR3 loop spans 16 amino acids. CDR3: CASSRGLAVAKNIQYF. The CDR3 DNA reads TGTGCCAGCAGCCGCGGACTAGCGGTAGCCAAAAACATTCAGTACTTC.

The V call is TRBV5-6, the J call TRBJ2-1; TRBD2 might be the D (6 bases). Trimming shortened V by 0 bases and J by 3 bases, and 16 bases separated the two germline ends. CDR1 is SGHDT and CDR2 is YYEEEE in the germline V gene. CDR3 length: 17 amino acids. The DNA of the CDR3 is TGTGCCAGCAGCTTGGGCCGGGAGCCTCCCATCTACAATGAGCAGTTCTTC. Its protein is CASSLGREPPIYNEQFF.

This clone was seen more than once but under ten times. The rearrangement links TRBV5-6 to TRBJ1-3, with D maybe TRBD1 (5 bases). The CDR3 is 13 residues long. CDR1 SGHDT and CDR2 YYEEEE come from the germline V gene. V lost 4 bases to trimming and J lost 8 bases, with 13 bases between them. CDR3 nucleotide sequence: TGTGCCAGCAGCGGGGCGGACGAGGACACCATATATTTT. Amino acid sequence: CASSGADEDTIYF.

The chain has TRBV5-1 and TRBJ2-5; TRBD2 matches at 10 bases. The CDR3 covers 16 residues. The J segment lost 4 bases and the V segment lost 0 bases, leaving 6 bases of the junction unmatched. The germline gives CDR1 SGHRS, CDR2 YFSETQ. CDR3 bases: TGCGCCAGCAGCTTGGTGCCTAGCGGGAGCGGAGAGACCCAGTACTTC. Translating gives CASSLVPSGSGETQYF.